These T cell receptor beta chains were read from a single sample in a study of shared clonotypes between healthy human individuals. Assay: immunoSEQ multiplex PCR; the TCRdb copy retains only in-frame clones and omits some. The sample holds roughly 1,600,000 clones; roughly 98.5% are singletons and the top ten take under 0.45%. The sample was naive CD4+ T cells sorted from blood. Source of these receptors: a man under 40 in good health. CDR3s include the opening cysteine and the closing phenylalanine or tryptophan. D genes are given only for firm matches. Clone size is shown for a subset of rows, as once, few, many or a class of expanded clone.

CDR3aa: CASSPRQGADTEAFF; CDR3nt: TGTGCCAGCTCACCGAGACAGGGGGCGGACACTGAAGCTTTCTTT; abundance: -; j_gene: TRBJ1-1; d_gene: TRBD1; v_gene: TRBV18
CDR3aa: CASSLRTGNTGELFF; CDR3nt: TGCGCCAGCAGCCTCCGGACGGGGAACACCGGGGAGCTGTTTTTT; abundance: -; j_gene: TRBJ2-2; d_gene: -; v_gene: TRBV4-1
CDR3aa: CASSLVIAPIGEKLFF; CDR3nt: TGTGCCAGCAGCCTGGTCATAGCCCCTATAGGTGAAAAACTGTTTTTT; abundance: -; j_gene: TRBJ1-4; d_gene: -; v_gene: TRBV7-9
CDR3aa: CASSSGDSYNEQFF; CDR3nt: TGCGCCAGCAGCTCGGGGGACTCCTACAATGAGCAGTTCTTC; abundance: -; j_gene: TRBJ2-1; d_gene: -; v_gene: TRBV5-1
CDR3aa: CASSAVLSSYNEQFF; CDR3nt: TGTGCCAGCAGCGCAGTCCTAAGCTCCTACAATGAGCAGTTCTTC; abundance: -; j_gene: TRBJ2-1; d_gene: -; v_gene: TRBV9
CDR3aa: CASSSLGGSYEQYF; CDR3nt: TGTGCCAGCAGCTCCCTAGGGGGTTCCTACGAGCAGTACTTC; abundance: -; j_gene: TRBJ2-7; d_gene: -; v_gene: TRBV7-2
CDR3aa: CAISGGTSVNTYNEQFF; CDR3nt: TGTGCCATCAGTGGGGGGACTAGCGTTAACACTTACAATGAGCAGTTCTTC; abundance: once; j_gene: TRBJ2-1; d_gene: TRBD2; v_gene: TRBV10-3
CDR3aa: CASSTRDRGGGELFF; CDR3nt: TGTGCCAGCAGCACCCGGGACAGGGGCGGCGGGGAGCTGTTTTTT; abundance: -; j_gene: TRBJ2-2; d_gene: TRBD1; v_gene: TRBV7-3
CDR3aa: CASSYVQGGEAFF; CDR3nt: TGTGCCAGCAGTTACGTCCAGGGCGGGGAAGCTTTCTTT; abundance: -; j_gene: TRBJ1-1; d_gene: -; v_gene: TRBV6-6
CDR3aa: CASQGGAEAFF; CDR3nt: TGCGCCAGCCAGGGGGGCGCTGAAGCTTTCTTT; abundance: -; j_gene: TRBJ1-1; d_gene: TRBD1; v_gene: TRBV10-1
CDR3aa: CASSLLRDYEQYF; CDR3nt: TGTGCCAGCAGCTTATTGAGGGACTACGAGCAGTACTTC; abundance: once; j_gene: TRBJ2-7; d_gene: -; v_gene: TRBV7-2
CDR3aa: CASRKTGGVYGYTF; CDR3nt: TGTGCCAGCAGGAAGACAGGGGGCGTCTATGGCTACACCTTC; abundance: -; j_gene: TRBJ1-2; d_gene: TRBD1; v_gene: TRBV28
CDR3aa: CASSLDRVVDGYTF; CDR3nt: TGTGCCAGCAGTTTGGACAGGGTAGTGGATGGCTACACCTTC; abundance: -; j_gene: TRBJ1-2; d_gene: TRBD1; v_gene: TRBV28
CDR3aa: CASSPQGLNTEAFF; CDR3nt: TGTGCCAGCTCACCTCAGGGTCTGAACACTGAAGCTTTCTTT; abundance: -; j_gene: TRBJ1-1; d_gene: -; v_gene: TRBV18
CDR3aa: CASSSGSDSYEQYF; CDR3nt: TGCGCCAGCAGTAGCGGGAGCGACTCCTACGAGCAGTACTTC; abundance: -; j_gene: TRBJ2-7; d_gene: TRBD2; v_gene: TRBV10-1
CDR3aa: CASSYGAGSYNEQFF; CDR3nt: TGTGCCAGCAGTTACGGAGCGGGCTCCTACAATGAGCAGTTCTTC; abundance: -; j_gene: TRBJ2-1; d_gene: -; v_gene: TRBV6-6
CDR3aa: CAIGGGETQYF; CDR3nt: TGTGCCATCGGGGGAGGGGAGACCCAGTACTTC; abundance: -; j_gene: TRBJ2-5; d_gene: TRBD2; v_gene: TRBV10-3
CDR3aa: CATLFGWPYGYTF; CDR3nt: TGTGCCACCTTGTTTGGGTGGCCCTATGGCTACACCTTC; abundance: -; j_gene: TRBJ1-2; d_gene: -; v_gene: TRBV28
CDR3aa: CASSMDTTNTGELFF; CDR3nt: TGCGCCAGCAGTATGGACACAACGAACACCGGGGAGCTGTTTTTT; abundance: -; j_gene: TRBJ2-2; d_gene: -; v_gene: TRBV10-1
CDR3aa: CASSYRVWGTQYF; CDR3nt: TGTGCCAGCAGTTACCGGGTTTGGGGGACCCAGTACTTC; abundance: -; j_gene: TRBJ2-5; d_gene: -; v_gene: TRBV7-6
CDR3aa: CASSLAFGRGNTEAFF; CDR3nt: TGCGCCAGCAGCTTGGCATTTGGGCGGGGGAATACTGAAGCTTTCTTT; abundance: -; j_gene: TRBJ1-1; d_gene: -; v_gene: TRBV5-1
CDR3aa: CASSLLLAGDEQYF; CDR3nt: TGTGCCAGCAGCCTACTACTAGCGGGAGACGAGCAGTACTTC; abundance: -; j_gene: TRBJ2-7; d_gene: TRBD2; v_gene: TRBV7-8
CDR3aa: CASSVVSSSYNEQFF; CDR3nt: TGTGCCAGCAGCGTAGTATCAAGCTCCTACAATGAGCAGTTCTTC; abundance: -; j_gene: TRBJ2-1; d_gene: -; v_gene: TRBV9
CDR3aa: CASKSEGTGGPSNQPQHF; CDR3nt: TGTGCCAGTAAATCTGAGGGGACAGGGGGTCCTAGCAATCAGCCCCAGCATTTT; abundance: once; j_gene: TRBJ1-5; d_gene: TRBD1; v_gene: TRBV19
CDR3aa: CASSTLTSGTLDEQFF; CDR3nt: TGTGCCAGCAGCACTCTGACTAGCGGGACTTTGGATGAGCAGTTCTTC; abundance: -; j_gene: TRBJ2-1; d_gene: TRBD2; v_gene: TRBV7-8
CDR3aa: CASSFVGPRSSYEQYF; CDR3nt: TGTGCCAGCAGTTTCGTGGGCCCCCGAAGCTCCTACGAGCAGTACTTC; abundance: -; j_gene: TRBJ2-7; d_gene: -; v_gene: TRBV28
CDR3aa: CASSLAGSSTDTQYF; CDR3nt: TGTGCCAGCAGCTTAGCCGGGAGTAGCACAGATACGCAGTATTTT; abundance: -; j_gene: TRBJ2-3; d_gene: -; v_gene: TRBV7-9
CDR3aa: CATSRDRTAYGYTF; CDR3nt: TGTGCCACCAGCAGAGATCGGACCGCTTATGGCTACACCTTC; abundance: -; j_gene: TRBJ1-2; d_gene: -; v_gene: TRBV15
CDR3aa: CASSADRGHLGYTF; CDR3nt: TGTGCCAGCAGCGCCGACAGGGGGCATTTAGGCTACACCTTC; abundance: -; j_gene: TRBJ1-2; d_gene: TRBD1; v_gene: TRBV9
CDR3aa: CASSWEGPKSTDTQYF; CDR3nt: TGTGCCAGCAGTTGGGAGGGACCTAAGAGTACAGATACGCAGTATTTT; abundance: -; j_gene: TRBJ2-3; d_gene: TRBD2; v_gene: TRBV28
CDR3aa: CASSWGLAGETQYF; CDR3nt: TGTGCCAGCAGTTGGGGACTAGCGGGAGAGACCCAGTACTTC; abundance: once; j_gene: TRBJ2-5; d_gene: TRBD2; v_gene: TRBV6-5
CDR3aa: CASSLVLGGTGELFF; CDR3nt: TGTGCCAGCAGCTTAGTCTTAGGTGGCACCGGGGAGCTGTTTTTT; abundance: -; j_gene: TRBJ2-2; d_gene: -; v_gene: TRBV11-3
CDR3aa: CASSVVSSINEQFF; CDR3nt: TGTGCCAGCAGCGTAGTTAGCAGCATCAATGAGCAGTTCTTC; abundance: -; j_gene: TRBJ2-1; d_gene: -; v_gene: TRBV9
CDR3aa: CASSFITSGRWDSTGELFF; CDR3nt: TGTGCCAGCAGCTTCATAACTAGCGGGAGATGGGATTCCACCGGGGAGCTGTTTTTT; abundance: -; j_gene: TRBJ2-2; d_gene: TRBD2; v_gene: TRBV13
CDR3aa: CSVGEWNRYEQYF; CDR3nt: TGCAGCGTTGGGGAGTGGAATAGGTACGAGCAGTACTTC; abundance: -; j_gene: TRBJ2-7; d_gene: -; v_gene: TRBV29-1
CDR3aa: CASSLAWGGSSYEQYF; CDR3nt: TGTGCCAGCAGCTTGGCCTGGGGCGGGTCCTCCTACGAGCAGTACTTC; abundance: -; j_gene: TRBJ2-7; d_gene: -; v_gene: TRBV5-4
CDR3aa: CASSPRRWGSRQPQHF; CDR3nt: TGTGCCAGCAGCCCCCGTCGATGGGGAAGCAGGCAGCCCCAGCATTTT; abundance: -; j_gene: TRBJ1-5; d_gene: -; v_gene: TRBV7-8
CDR3aa: CASVFRAGAYEQYF; CDR3nt: TGTGCCAGCGTCTTTAGGGCGGGGGCCTACGAGCAGTACTTC; abundance: -; j_gene: TRBJ2-7; d_gene: TRBD2; v_gene: TRBV28
CDR3aa: CATSREFLRQEQETQYF; CDR3nt: TGTGCCACCAGCAGAGAGTTCCTACGACAGGAACAAGAGACCCAGTACTTC; abundance: -; j_gene: TRBJ2-5; d_gene: -; v_gene: TRBV15
CDR3aa: CASSFLTGRVDETQYF; CDR3nt: TGTGCCAGCAGCTTCTTGACAGGGAGGGTTGATGAGACCCAGTACTTC; abundance: -; j_gene: TRBJ2-5; d_gene: -; v_gene: TRBV5-6
CDR3aa: CASSVGAENEKLFF; CDR3nt: TGTGCCAGCAGCGTAGGGGCAGAAAATGAAAAACTGTTTTTT; abundance: -; j_gene: TRBJ1-4; d_gene: -; v_gene: TRBV9
CDR3aa: CSARLVNEQYF; CDR3nt: TGCAGTGCTAGGTTAGTAAACGAGCAGTACTTC; abundance: -; j_gene: TRBJ2-7; d_gene: -; v_gene: TRBV20-1
CDR3aa: CASSLDGTVGNTIYF; CDR3nt: TGTGCCAGCAGCTTAGACGGGACAGTTGGAAACACCATATATTTT; abundance: -; j_gene: TRBJ1-3; d_gene: TRBD1; v_gene: TRBV7-8
CDR3aa: CASSYALSGDGYTF; CDR3nt: TGCGCCAGCAGCTACGCCCTCAGCGGGGATGGCTACACCTTC; abundance: -; j_gene: TRBJ1-2; d_gene: -; v_gene: TRBV5-1
CDR3aa: CASSSGLAGKNIQYF; CDR3nt: TGTGCCAGCAGCTCAGGACTAGCGGGGAAAAACATTCAGTACTTC; abundance: -; j_gene: TRBJ2-4; d_gene: TRBD2; v_gene: TRBV11-3
CDR3aa: CASNLRDRAYEQYF; CDR3nt: TGTGCCAGCAACCTCCGGGACAGGGCGTACGAGCAGTACTTC; abundance: -; j_gene: TRBJ2-7; d_gene: TRBD1; v_gene: TRBV7-9
CDR3aa: CASSYSALGRTDTQYF; CDR3nt: TGTGCCAGCAGTTACTCGGCCCTAGGGCGCACAGATACGCAGTATTTT; abundance: -; j_gene: TRBJ2-3; d_gene: -; v_gene: TRBV6-5
CDR3aa: CASSLTGSYSRELFF; CDR3nt: TGTGCCAGCAGTTTAACCGGGTCGTATAGCCGGGAGCTGTTTTTT; abundance: -; j_gene: TRBJ2-2; d_gene: -; v_gene: TRBV27
CDR3aa: CASSRTGPSYEQYF; CDR3nt: TGTGCCAGCAGCAGGACAGGACCATCCTACGAGCAGTACTTC; abundance: -; j_gene: TRBJ2-7; d_gene: TRBD1; v_gene: TRBV5-4
CDR3aa: CASSFGGRAHTDTQYF; CDR3nt: TGTGCCAGCAGCTTTGGCGGGAGGGCTCACACAGATACGCAGTATTTT; abundance: -; j_gene: TRBJ2-3; d_gene: TRBD2; v_gene: TRBV7-9
CDR3aa: CASSLGTASYEQYF; CDR3nt: TGCGCCAGCAGCTTGGGGACAGCTTCCTACGAGCAGTACTTC; abundance: few; j_gene: TRBJ2-7; d_gene: -; v_gene: TRBV5-1
CDR3aa: CASSESFALRGEQFF; CDR3nt: TGTGCCAGCAGTGAAAGTTTCGCCCTGAGGGGTGAGCAGTTCTTC; abundance: -; j_gene: TRBJ2-1; d_gene: -; v_gene: TRBV2
CDR3aa: CASSLVGSSGGTDTQYF; CDR3nt: TGTGCCAGCAGCTTAGTCGGATCTAGCGGAGGCACAGATACGCAGTATTTT; abundance: -; j_gene: TRBJ2-3; d_gene: TRBD2; v_gene: TRBV7-2
CDR3aa: CASRPGQGTYNEQFF; CDR3nt: TGTGCCAGCAGGCCTGGACAGGGTACCTACAATGAGCAGTTCTTC; abundance: -; j_gene: TRBJ2-1; d_gene: TRBD1; v_gene: TRBV6-5
CDR3aa: CASSLRVPAAYEQYF; CDR3nt: TGTGCCAGCAGTCTAAGGGTGCCAGCGGCCTACGAGCAGTACTTC; abundance: -; j_gene: TRBJ2-7; d_gene: -; v_gene: TRBV11-2
CDR3aa: CASSPDRNEKLFF; CDR3nt: TGCGCCAGCAGCCCAGACAGGAATGAAAAACTGTTTTTT; abundance: -; j_gene: TRBJ1-4; d_gene: -; v_gene: TRBV5-1
CDR3aa: CASSPQVNYGYTF; CDR3nt: TGTGCCAGCAGCCCGCAGGTCAACTATGGCTACACCTTC; abundance: -; j_gene: TRBJ1-2; d_gene: -; v_gene: TRBV14